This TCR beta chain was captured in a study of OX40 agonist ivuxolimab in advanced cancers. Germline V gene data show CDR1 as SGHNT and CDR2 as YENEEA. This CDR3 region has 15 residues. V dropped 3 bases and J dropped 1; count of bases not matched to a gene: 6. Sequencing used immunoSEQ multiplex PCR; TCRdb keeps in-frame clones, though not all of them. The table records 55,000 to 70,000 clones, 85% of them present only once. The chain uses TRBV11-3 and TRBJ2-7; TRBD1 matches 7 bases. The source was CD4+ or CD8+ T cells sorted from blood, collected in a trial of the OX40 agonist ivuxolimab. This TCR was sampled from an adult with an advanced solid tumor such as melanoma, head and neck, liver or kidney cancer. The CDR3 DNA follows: TGTGCCAGCAGCTTTATTGGGACAGCTTCCTACGAGCAGTACTTC. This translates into CASSFIGTASYEQYF.